This entry lists 15 T cell receptor beta chains sequenced from one sample in a study of T cells expressing NK-cell markers. After re-calling the 5' RACE reads, TCRdb lists one entry per CDR3 protein, DNA absent. The sample spans about 550,000 distinct CDR3 sequences; the ten largest clones claim approximately 3.5%. The sequencing input was blood T cells: a sorted CD56 or NKG2C T cell subset, CD4+ or CD8+ T cells, or bulk PBMC T cells (not recorded which). The receptors were gathered from a young man in good health.

The chain is built from TRBV25-1 and TRBJ2-6; no DNA is available, so the TRBD1 call from TCRdb remains unchecked. Germline V lookup: CDR1 MGHDK, CDR2 SYGVNS. This CDR3 has 15 amino acids. Here the CDR3 reads CASSVTGTGANVLTF.

The CDR3 reads CSAIGLSSPLHF. This chain joins TRBV20-1 and TRBJ1-6. Germline V lookup: CDR1 DFQATT, CDR2 SNEGSKA (reference sequence). The CDR3 has 12 residues.

The chain joins TRBV4-1 to TRBJ1-4. The germline V gene has CDR1 MGHRA and CDR2 YSYEKL. CDR3 size: 12 residues. CDR3 region: CASSSANRKLFF.

The rearrangement uses TRBV5-1 and TRBJ2-2; the TRBD2 assignment by TCRdb is unverifiable without DNA. CDR3 length: 16 amino acids. Germline loops: CDR1 SGHRS, CDR2 YFSETQ. CDR3: CATQTSPGVDTGELFF.

This chain uses TRBV10-1 with TRBJ2-2; TCRdb selects TRBD1, and the lack of DNA leaves this call unchecked. The CDR3 contains 11 residues. CDR1 and CDR2 (germline): WNHNN, SYGVQD (reference sequence). The CDR3 sequence: CASQGSGELFF.

This sequence joins TRBV6-2 or TRBV6-3 and TRBJ1-2. This CDR3 contains 16 residues. The germline gives CDR1 MNHEY, CDR2 SVGEGT. CDR3 in amino acids: CASSYSNRAGIYGYTF.

The CDR3 here is CASRIAGGATYNEQFF. The chain combines TRBV12-3 or TRBV12-4 with TRBJ2-1; TCRdb calls TRBD1, which cannot be checked without DNA. The CDR3 runs to 16 residues.

V gene TRBV12-3 or TRBV12-4 combines with J gene TRBJ2-7. The CDR3 spans 13 residues. CDR3 protein: CASSLGTSYEQYF.

The rearrangement joins TRBV24-1 to TRBJ1-1; TCRdb designates TRBD1, a call that cannot be tested without DNA. This CDR3 is built from 17 residues. The V gene's germline CDR1 is KGHDR and CDR2 SFDVKD. This CDR3 reads CATSAGQGTSGYTEAFF.

CDR3 region: CATSAEGSTGELFF. This chain uses TRBV24-1 with TRBJ2-2; TCRdb outputs TRBD2, but without DNA this stays unchecked. The CDR3 loop spans 14 amino acids. Germline V gives CDR1 KGHDR, CDR2 SFDVKD.

The gene calls are TRBV12-3 or TRBV12-4 and TRBJ1-1; as DNA is missing, the TRBD1 call by TCRdb cannot be tested. This CDR3 spans 17 amino acids. CDR3: CASSLTGTSSMNTEAFF.

The chain uses TRBV12-3 or TRBV12-4 and TRBJ2-1; absent DNA, TCRdb's TRBD2 call cannot be checked. This CDR3 has 13 residues. This CDR3 is CATGASGVGEQFF.

The rearrangement uses TRBV27 and TRBJ2-5; TCRdb's assignment of TRBD1 cannot be checked, as there is no DNA. Looked up from germline, CDR1 is MNHEY and CDR2 is SMNVEV (reference sequence). This CDR3 comprises 16 residues. The CDR3 loop is CASSLFGRGRQETQYF.

The chain combines TRBV29-1 with TRBJ1-3. The germline V gene has CDR1 SQVTM and CDR2 ANQGSEA. The CDR3 has 12 amino acids. The CDR3 loop is CSARGSGNTIYF.

The gene calls are TRBV27 and TRBJ2-1; the D gene TCRdb calls, TRBD1, cannot be checked with no DNA. The CDR3 is 12 residues long. Germline V gives CDR1 MNHEY, CDR2 SMNVEV (reference sequence). This chain's CDR3 is CASSSRGEWQFF.